This T cell receptor beta chain came from a study of cytomegalovirus exposure and HLA in healthy donors. Study background: It was reported in a later analysis that the same platform had been used for the roughly 130 validation repertoires as for the approximately 670 first-cohort repertoires.

This clone has more than one count but fewer than ten. Repertoires were generated with immunoSEQ multiplex PCR, while TCRdb's copy carries only in-frame clones and drops some. The table has tens of thousands of clones, about 88% seen once. It was the approximately 130-subject validation cohort, separate from the roughly 700-subject first cohort, to which the donors belonged. The CDR3 is 14 amino acids. The J segment lost 5 bases and the V segment lost 3 bases, leaving 5 bases of the junction unmatched. Germline CDR1 reads SEHNR; CDR2 reads FQNEAQ (reference sequence). V is TRBV7-9 and J is TRBJ2-7; 9 nucleotides align to TRBD1. The clonotype originates from a woman aged 18-30 years in good health and CMV-seronegative. Material: PBMCs. The CDR3 bases are TGTGCCAGCAGCTTCGGGACAGGGATCCACGAGCAGTACTTC. This gives the protein CASSFGTGIHEQYF.